The 29 T cell receptor beta chains below were found in one sample sequenced in a study of breast tumors, draining lymph nodes, adjacent tissues. Axillary draining lymph nodes of breast cancer patients supplied the node samples. TCRdb re-called the multiplex PCR reads through MiXCR, storing one row per CDR3 protein. The repertoire has about 130,000 distinct CDR3 sequences, roughly 21% of them found once; the top ten carry roughly 4%. The specimen sequenced was axillary lymph node tissue. The receptors were gathered from a female donor with breast cancer. Some clones in this sample may be carry-over from other donors' samples.

On this clonotype itself: Possible read error: a much larger clone is one base away. The DNA for the CDR3 is TGTGCCAGCAGTCGCGGGACAAACACCGGGGAGCTGCTTTTT. Amino acid sequence: CASSRGTNTGELLF. V and J are TRBV7-2 and TRBJ2-2; D may be TRBD1 or TRBD2 (6 bases each). The CDR3 length is 14 residues. The germline V gene encodes CDR1 SGHTA and CDR2 FQGNSA.

This clonotype was seen many times. The V gene is TRBV9, the J gene TRBJ2-1; 7 bases map to TRBD2. The CDR3 totals 12 residues. Germline V gives CDR1 SGDLS, CDR2 YYNGEE. Trimming removed 4 bases from V and 15 bases from J; junction bases left unmatched: 10. CDR3 bases: TGTGCCAGCAGCCGTAGATCGGGACTAATGTTCTTC. Its translation is CASSRRSGLMFF.

Many counts were recorded for this clonotype. The genes are TRBV27 and TRBJ1-2, with D possibly being TRBD1 (6 bases). V dropped 6 bases and J dropped 6 bases, with 11 bases sitting between them. The CDR3 totals 12 residues. Looked up from germline, CDR1 is MNHEY and CDR2 is SMNVEV (reference sequence). CDR3: CASSLTGNGYTF. In DNA form, the CDR3 reads TGTGCCAGCAGCCTCACAGGGAATGGCTACACCTTC.

This clonotype was seen repeatedly, ten times or more. The J gene is TRBJ2-7, the V gene TRBV20-1; 11 bases are shared with TRBD2. Per the germline V gene, CDR1 is DFQATT and CDR2 is SNEGSKA (reference sequence). The CDR3 is 14 residues long. Trimming removed 0 bases from V and 2 bases from J; junction bases left unmatched: 0. CDR3 in amino acids: CSARDSGRAYEQYF. CDR3 DNA sequence: TGCAGTGCTAGAGATAGCGGGAGGGCCTACGAGCAGTACTTC.

Concerning this clonotype itself: The germline gene is not matched at one end of the junction; a read error may be the cause. This rearrangement joins TRBV6-4 to TRBJ2-2; the match to TRBD2 covers 7 bases. Germline CDR1 reads MRHNA; CDR2 reads SNTAGT. This CDR3 has 16 residues. The CDR3 loop is CAGSEVGGGIPGELFF. As DNA, the CDR3 is TGTGCCGGCAGTGAAGTTGGCGGGGGTATCCCCGGGGAGCTGTTTTTT.

This clonotype was picked up many times. The chain uses TRBV19 and TRBJ1-3, with no clear D. V lost 3 bases, J lost 0 bases, and 3 bases lay in between. The CDR3 has 13 amino acids. Germline V lookup: CDR1 LNHDA, CDR2 SQIVND (reference sequence). The CDR3 DNA is TGTGCCAGTAGTATCGGCTCTGGAAACACCATATATTTT. Translated: CASSIGSGNTIYF.

This clonotype was found once. One base away lies a much larger clone, so this may be a sequencing read error. The chain employs TRBV6-5 and TRBJ2-1; the match to TRBD2 covers 11 bases. The CDR3 has 15 amino acids. Germline trimming cut 6 bases from V and 4 bases from J; bases unmatched to any gene: 5. Germline V gene lookup returns CDR1 MNHEY and CDR2 SVGAGI. The CDR3 DNA reads as TGTGCCAGCAGCAGAGCTAGCGGGAGGTACAATGAGCAGTTCTTC. It translates to CASSRASGRYNEQFF.

This clonotype was seen ten or more times. The chain uses TRBV20-1 and TRBJ1-2; D possibly corresponds to TRBD1 (5 bases). The germline V and J ends were trimmed by 6 bases and 4 bases, with 18 bases remaining between them. Germline assignment: CDR1 DFQATT and CDR2 SNEGSKA (reference sequence). The CDR3 runs to 14 residues. CDR3 nucleotide sequence: TGCAGTGCCCGACGGTGGGACTCAATCTATGGCTACACCTTC. This gives the protein CSARRWDSIYGYTF.

Ten or more counts support this clonotype. V is TRBV10-3 and J is TRBJ2-7, with 10 bases aligning to TRBD2. There are 16 residues in the CDR3. V was clipped by 0 bases and J by 7 bases; unmatched bases: 9. The V gene's germline CDR1 is ENHRY and CDR2 SYGVKD. The CDR3 nucleotides are TGTGCCATCAGTGAGTCCGGGACTAGCGATAGCTTAGAGCAGTACTTC. It codes for CAISESGTSDSLEQYF.

The chain links TRBV28 to TRBJ2-7, with 8 bases matching TRBD1. V lost 5 bases and J lost 3; bases outside the gene matches: 12. CDR3 length equals 16 residues. From germline, CDR1 is MDHEN and CDR2 SYDVKM. This chain's CDR3 is CASSPYRDRKNYEQYF. The DNA for the CDR3 is TGTGCCAGCAGTCCTTATCGGGACAGGAAGAACTACGAGCAGTACTTC. The full variable domain, rest sourced from reference TRBV28 and TRBJ2-7, is DVKVTQSSRYLVKRTGEKVFLECVQDMDHENMFWYRQDPGLGLRLIYFSYDVKMKEKGDIPEGYSVSREKKERFSLILESASTNQTSMYLCASSPYRDRKNYEQYFGPGTRLTVT.

This clonotype came up a few times. The rearrangement joins TRBV5-4 to TRBJ1-4, with a weak D call TRBD1 (5 bases). With 4 bases removed from V and 2 bases from J, the gap between germline ends came to 15 bases. Germline CDR1 reads SGHNT; CDR2 reads YYREEE (reference sequence). The CDR3 consists of 16 residues. The chain's CDR3 is CASSPGAGGTNEKLFF. The CDR3 DNA is TGTGCCAGCAGCCCAGGTGCGGGGGGGACTAATGAAAAACTGTTTTTT.

The chain recombines TRBV5-5 with TRBJ2-5, with 10 positions matching TRBD1. Trimming at V came to 0 bases and at J to 6 bases, leaving 2 bases not matched to a gene. CDR3 size: 14 residues. CDR1 SGHKS and CDR2 YYEKEE come from the germline V gene (reference sequence). For the CDR3, the DNA is TGTGCCAGCAGCTTGGGACAGGGGGCCAAGACCCAGTACTTC. Translating it yields CASSLGQGAKTQYF. Variable domain in full (rest from reference TRBV5-5 and TRBJ2-5): DAGVTQSPTHLIKTRGQQVTLRCSPISGHKSVSWYQQVLGQGPQFIFQYYEKEERGRGNFPDRFSARQFPNYSSELNVNALLLGDSALYLCASSLGQGAKTQYFGPGTRLLVL.

In its sample, this clonotype was seen many times. In nucleotides, the CDR3 is TGTGCCAGCAGTTTTATAGGGTTAGCGGGACTCTCCTACAATGAGCAGTTCTTC. This codes for CASSFIGLAGLSYNEQFF. V and J are TRBV12-3 or TRBV12-4 and TRBJ2-1; the match to TRBD2 covers 8 bases. V was pared by 3 bases and J by 0 bases, with 10 bases of the junction left unmatched. The CDR3 has 18 amino acids.

This clonotype was recorded many times. The chain recombines TRBV19 with TRBJ2-1; 9 nucleotides align to TRBD2. Germline values: CDR1 LNHDA, CDR2 SQIVND (reference sequence). The V segment lost 7 bases and the J segment 7 bases; nucleotides outside the gene matches: 8. CDR3 length: 14 residues. The CDR3 spells CASTTGLAVNEQFF. The CDR3 DNA is TGTGCCAGTACAACGGGACTAGCTGTTAATGAGCAGTTCTTC. The full variable domain, in which reference TRBV19 and TRBJ2-1 provide the parts outside the CDR3, is DGGITQSPKYLFRKEGQNVTLSCEQNLNHDAMYWYRQDPGQGLRLIYYSQIVNDFQKGDIAEGYSVSREKKESFPLTVTSAQKNPTAFYLCASTTGLAVNEQFFGPGTRLTVL.

The sample holds many counts of this clonotype. The CDR3 bases are TGTGCCAGCAGCTTTCAGCGGGGGAACACCGGGGAGCTGTTTTTT. This gives the protein CASSFQRGNTGELFF. The V gene is TRBV11-3, the J gene TRBJ2-2; 7 bases agree with TRBD2. The CDR3 consists of 15 residues. V gave up 3 bases and J gave up 1 base; unmatched junction bases: 2. Germline V gene sequence: CDR1 SGHNT, CDR2 YENEEA.

This clonotype was seen only a few times. This chain connects TRBV3-1 to TRBJ2-1, with 12 bases fitting TRBD1. This CDR3 is 14 amino acids long. V trimming: 1 base; J trimming: 12 bases; junction bases outside the gene matches: 4. The germline V gene has CDR1 LGHDT and CDR2 YNNKEL (reference sequence). This CDR3 reads CASSQAGTGGSQFF. Here the CDR3 DNA reads TGTGCCAGCAGCCAAGCCGGGACAGGGGGCTCGCAGTTCTTC.

Points on this clonotype: Just one base apart from a much larger clone, this may be a read error. The rearrangement uses TRBV9 and TRBJ2-1; a weak D match, TRBD2 (5 bases). The CDR3 totals 15 residues. Germline CDR1 is SGDLS and CDR2 is YYNGEE. V lost 6 bases and J lost 0, with 13 bases in between. The CDR3 here is CASNRLSGSYNEQFF. The CDR3 region has the DNA TGTGCCAGCAATCGACTATCTGGCTCCTACAATGAGCAGTTCTTC.

Concerning this clonotype itself: A much bigger clone sits one base away, suggesting this may be a read error. The genes are TRBV4-3 and TRBJ2-1; D gene ambiguous. Germline V gene lookup returns CDR1 LGHNA and CDR2 YSLEER. The CDR3 is 15 residues long. With 0 bases removed from V and 12 bases from J, the gap between germline ends came to 18 bases. The CDR3 DNA reads as TGCGCCAGCAGCCAAGAAGGGTTAAGGGCCGATGGGCAGTTCTTC. Encoded protein: CASSQEGLRADGQFF.

This clonotype has a count of ten or more. The rearrangement uses TRBV20-1 and TRBJ1-5; weak D call: TRBD1 (5 bases). The CDR3 consists of 13 residues. Per the germline V gene, CDR1 is DFQATT and CDR2 is SNEGSKA (reference sequence). V lost 2 bases to trimming and J lost 5 bases, with 10 bases between them. Here the CDR3 reads CSARSRDDQPQHF. The CDR3 DNA is TGCAGTGCTAGAAGTCGGGACGATCAGCCCCAGCATTTT.

As for this clonotype: One end of the junction does not line up with germline, which may come from a read error. The chain is built from TRBV9 and TRBJ2-1, with D possibly matching TRBD2 (6 bases). The V gene's germline CDR1 is SGDLS and CDR2 YYNGEE. The CDR3 has 15 amino acids. This chain's CDR3 is CASSAPAGSCNEQSF. The CDR3 region has the DNA TGTGCCAGCAGCGCCCCAGCGGGCTCCTGCAATGAGCAGTCCTTC.

This clonotype was observed many times. The CDR3 region has the DNA TGCGCCAGCAGCCCGGACGAGACTACCTACGAGCAGTACTTC. The encoded protein is CASSPDETTYEQYF. The V call is TRBV5-1, the J call TRBJ2-7, with D tentatively TRBD2 (5 bases). Per the germline V gene, CDR1 is SGHRS and CDR2 is YFSETQ. This CDR3 has 14 amino acids. The germline V and J ends were trimmed by 4 bases and 2 bases, with 13 bases remaining between them.

This clonotype was detected ten times or more. The gene calls are TRBV19 and TRBJ2-3; D ambiguous. Trimming took 6 bases from V and 6 from J, leaving 7 bases between them. Germline lookup yields CDR1 LNHDA and CDR2 SQIVND (reference sequence). The CDR3 sequence is 11 residues long. The CDR3 nucleotides are TGTGCCAGTAGAGCCGGCGATACGCAGTATTTT. This codes for CASRAGDTQYF.

As concerns this clonotype: Being one base from a much bigger clone, this may be a read error. The genes are TRBV4-1 and TRBJ2-1; maybe TRBD2 (6 bases). V lost 1 base and J 8 bases, leaving 9 bases between the germline ends. The CDR3 runs to 13 residues. Germline V gives CDR1 MGHRA, CDR2 YSYEKL. The CDR3 region is CASSQVGGDEQFF. The CDR3 DNA is TGCGCCAGCAGCCAAGTGGGGGGTGATGAGCAGTTCTTC.

The rearrangement links TRBV5-5 to TRBJ2-7, with D hard to call. Trimming cost V 3 bases and J 0 bases, with 7 bases left between them. Germline V gives CDR1 SGHKS, CDR2 YYEKEE (reference sequence). The CDR3 has 13 amino acids. The CDR3 protein is CASSSGSSYEQYF. DNA of the CDR3: TGTGCCAGCAGCTCGGGCAGCTCCTACGAGCAGTACTTC. Drawing the rest from reference TRBV5-5 and TRBJ2-7, the complete variable domain is DAGVTQSPTHLIKTRGQQVTLRCSPISGHKSVSWYQQVLGQGPQFIFQYYEKEERGRGNFPDRFSARQFPNYSSELNVNALLLGDSALYLCASSSGSSYEQYFGPGTRLTVT.

The sample holds many counts of this clonotype. This sequence joins TRBV7-3 and TRBJ2-1; 9 positions agree with TRBD2. V was clipped by 5 bases and J by 8 bases; unmatched bases: 10. This CDR3 has 15 residues. Germline V gene sequence: CDR1 SGHTA, CDR2 FQGTGA. CDR3 sequence reads: CASSPWTSAPDEQFF. For the CDR3, the DNA is TGTGCCAGCAGCCCATGGACTAGCGCCCCAGATGAGCAGTTCTTC.

This clonotype was found many times. V usage is TRBV12-3 or TRBV12-4 and J usage is TRBJ2-1, with TRBD2 matching over 11 bases. Trimming took 3 bases from V and 4 from J; bases not matched to a gene: 5. The length of the CDR3 is 16 residues. This CDR3 is CASSFSGRGMYNEQFF. The CDR3 DNA sequence: TGTGCCAGCAGTTTTAGCGGGAGGGGTATGTACAATGAGCAGTTCTTC.

This clonotype was picked up many times. The V call is TRBV7-2, the J call TRBJ2-3, with 8 bases identical to TRBD1. With 0 bases clipped from V and 11 bases from J, the junction kept 1 base outside the gene matches. This CDR3 is 12 amino acids long. Germline V gene lookup returns CDR1 SGHTA and CDR2 FQGNSA. The CDR3 loop is CASSLAQGVQYF. Here the CDR3 DNA reads TGTGCCAGCAGCTTAGCACAGGGGGTGCAGTATTTT.

J is TRBJ2-7 and V is TRBV6-2 or TRBV6-3, with D possibly TRBD2 on 6 matching bases. Trimming took off 4 bases at V and 6 bases at J, with 16 bases between the two ends. The CDR3 runs 14 residues. Germline CDR1 and CDR2: MNHEY and SVGEGT. The CDR3 DNA is TGTGCCAGCAGTTCCCAGGGCGGGAAAAGCGAGCAGTACTTC. Encoded protein: CASSSQGGKSEQYF.

Ten or more counts support this clonotype. This chain connects TRBV7-3 to TRBJ1-3; D not resolved. CDR3 length: 13 amino acids. V dropped 3 bases and J dropped 2 bases, with 5 bases sitting between them. Per germline, CDR1 SGHTA and CDR2 FQGTGA. CDR3 protein: CASSLAPGNTIYF. For the CDR3, the DNA is TGTGCCAGCAGCTTGGCCCCTGGAAACACCATATATTTT.